This note documents a single T cell receptor beta chain sequence. Its target is unknown. The treatment is: around 19 received Ad26.COV2.S at low or high dose, single or two shots; roughly five received placebo; per-sample allocation not given. Sampling was done on day 63 after the first vaccine or placebo injection. Wuhan-strain spike was delivered by a replication-incompetent Ad26 vector. This sample stems from a study of Ad26.COV2.S vaccination and SARS-CoV-2 variants. Generated by immunoSEQ multiplex PCR, the TCRdb table keeps only in-frame clones and is missing some. The repertoire has about 400,000 clones, 89% of them found once; the top ten carry under 2%. The CDR3 runs to 14 residues. Trimming took off 1 base at V and 6 bases at J, with 13 bases between the two ends. Germline V gives CDR1 SNHLY, CDR2 FYNNEI. Points from the study as a whole: People who got the vaccine had more spike-specific TCR breadth than people who got placebo.

The chain joins TRBV2 to TRBJ2-7; D is unclear. The receptor's source is a person aged 18 to 59 who received the Ad26.COV2.S COVID-19 vaccine or a placebo. This specimen consisted of peripheral blood, obtained in a trial of Ad26.COV2.S vaccine versus placebo. CDR3 bases: TGTGCCAGCAGTGAAGTGGCTATGGAGATCGAGCAGTACTTC. Residues: CASSEVAMEIEQYF.